Below are 7 T cell receptor beta chains sequenced from a single sample in a study of blood T cell repertoires in COVID-19. Clones were read by immunoSEQ multiplex PCR, and TCRdb kept only the in-frame ones, dropping some. This table has hundreds of thousands of clones, about 91% appearing once. Sequencing was carried out using PBMCs or T cells enriched from blood (not recorded which). The source is a woman aged 40 to 49 who had recovered from COVID-19.

This chain uses TRBV25-1 with TRBJ2-1; TRBD2 matches 10 bases. Germline trimming cut 8 bases from V and 6 bases from J; bases unmatched to any gene: 10. The CDR3 runs to 15 residues. Per the germline V gene, CDR1 is MGHDK and CDR2 is SYGVNS. The DNA of the CDR3 is TGTGCCAGCGACCCGGGACTAGCGCCTGGCAATGAGCAGTTCTTC. Protein sequence: CASDPGLAPGNEQFF.

This chain connects TRBV19 to TRBJ2-3; weak D call: TRBD2 (6 bases). The V and J ends lost 6 bases and 6 bases respectively, with 16 bases between them. CDR1 is LNHDA and CDR2 is SQIVND in the germline V gene (reference sequence). The CDR3 contains 14 residues. The CDR3 nucleotides are TGTGCCAGTAGGCGGGGTTTGGCGTCGGATACGCAGTATTTT. This translates into CASRRGLASDTQYF.

The table lists this clone with a count of one. V and J are TRBV28 and TRBJ2-5; 7 bases are a match to TRBD1. With V trimmed by 6 bases and J by 2 bases, 9 bases remained unmatched. This CDR3 region has 15 residues. Germline loops: CDR1 MDHEN, CDR2 SYDVKM. CDR3 region: CASSSSTGWQETQYF. DNA for the CDR3: TGTGCCAGCAGCTCTTCGACAGGGTGGCAAGAGACCCAGTACTTC.

The chain couples TRBV5-4 to TRBJ2-7, with 11 bases fitting TRBD2. This CDR3 region has 15 residues. Germline CDR1 and CDR2: SGHNT and YYREEE (reference sequence). V was pared by 5 bases and J by 7 bases, with 11 bases of the junction left unmatched. The CDR3 nucleotides read TGTGCCAGCAGTTACCAGACTAGCGGGAAGGGGGAGCAGTACTTC. Its translation: CASSYQTSGKGEQYF. The full variable domain, its missing parts supplied by reference TRBV5-4 and TRBJ2-7, is ETGVTQSPTHLIKTRGQQVTLRCSSQSGHNTVSWYQQALGQGPQFIFQYYREEENGRGNFPPRFSGLQFPNYSSELNVNALELDDSALYLCASSYQTSGKGEQYFGPGTRLTVT.

This clone was counted a few times. The V and J genes are TRBV5-1 and TRBJ1-1, with TRBD1 identical over 11 bases. CDR3 length equals 14 residues. The J segment lost 5 bases and the V segment lost 4 bases, leaving 4 bases of the junction unmatched. Germline V gives CDR1 SGHRS, CDR2 YFSETQ. CDR3: CASSEGQGATEAFF. The CDR3 DNA reads as TGCGCCAGCAGCGAAGGACAGGGGGCAACTGAAGCTTTCTTT. Together with reference TRBV5-1 and TRBJ1-1, the CDR3 gives the full variable domain: KAGVTQTPRYLIKTRGQQVTLSCSPISGHRSVSWYQQTPGQGLQFLFEYFSETQRNKGNFPGRFSGRQFSNSRSEMNVSTLELGDSALYLCASSEGQGATEAFFGQGTRLTVV.

The table lists this clone with a few counts. The V call is TRBV4-2, the J call TRBJ1-1; D may be TRBD1 (5 bases). CDR3 size: 14 residues. Germline lookup yields CDR1 LGHNA and CDR2 YNFKEQ. V lost 4 bases and J 1 base, leaving 10 bases between the germline ends. The CDR3 here is CASSPQTGNTEAFF. The DNA of the CDR3 is TGTGCCAGCAGCCCCCAAACAGGGAACACTGAAGCTTTCTTT.

The chain links TRBV27 to TRBJ1-1; D perhaps matches TRBD1 (5 bases). The CDR3 has 13 residues. Germline CDR1 reads MNHEY; CDR2 reads SMNVEV (reference sequence). V gave up 0 bases and J gave up 11 bases, with 13 bases separating them. CDR3 residues: CASSLSTGLLAFF. DNA of the CDR3: TGTGCCAGCAGTTTATCTACAGGTCTGCTTGCTTTCTTT.